This TCR beta chain is drawn from a study of cytotoxic CD8 clonotypes in ibrutinib-treated CLL. Target depth was 1 in 200,000 to 1 in 1 million T cells, about 10x per clonotype. Generated by immunoSEQ multiplex PCR, the TCRdb table keeps only in-frame clones and is missing some. The sample comprises some 130,000 clones, 75% to 90% of which are singletons, and roughly 2% rests with the top ten. The sequences come from PBMCs, collected after 24 months of ibrutinib treatment. This clonotype was sampled from a human donor with chronic lymphocytic leukemia.

The CDR3 DNA reads as TGTGCCAGCAGCGTACAGGCCTTAAGCCCCAGCAATCAGCCCCAGCATTTT. Translation: CASSVQALSPSNQPQHF. The chain carries TRBV7-2 and TRBJ1-5, with D perhaps TRBD1 (5 bases). Germline CDR1 and CDR2: SGHTA and FQGNSA. Trimming took off 5 bases at V and 1 base at J, with 18 bases between the two ends. The CDR3 runs 17 residues.